Listed below are T cell receptor beta chains from one sample, sequenced in a study of blood T cell repertoires in COVID-19. Assay used: immunoSEQ multiplex PCR; TCRdb lists only in-frame clones, some missing. The table includes roughly 370,000 clones, just under 90% detected once. Input material: PBMCs or T cells enriched from blood (not recorded which). These receptors were taken from a woman in her 50s who had recovered from COVID-19. Both conserved end residues are part of each CDR3. The D gene is left open where the match is weak. Expanded clones are given a class, and other clones once, few, many or no size at all.

once	TRBV25-1	TRBJ2-7	TRBD2	TGTGCCAGCTCAATGGGCAGGGGCCCCAGCGGGGGAACCTACGAGCAGTACTTC	CASSMGRGPSGGTYEQYF
NA	TRBV7-9	TRBJ2-7	TRBD1	TGTGCCAGCAGCTTAGGCCAGGGGGCTGCCGAGCAGTACTTC	CASSLGQGAAEQYF
NA	TRBV7-2	TRBJ1-2	NA	TGTGCCAGCAGCTTAGCAGTGACAGCTTTCTATGGCTACACCTTC	CASSLAVTAFYGYTF
NA	TRBV7-3	TRBJ1-5	NA	TGTGCCAGCAGCTTAACGTTCATCCAGGCTAAGTATAGCAATCAGCCCCAGCATTTT	CASSLTFIQAKYSNQPQHF
NA	TRBV28	TRBJ1-1	NA	TGTGCCAGCAGTTTTGCGGGGGGCGCACAGGCTTTCTTT	CASSFAGGAQAFF
NA	TRBV20-1	TRBJ2-7	NA	TGCAGTGCTAGGAGGGTGTACGAGCAGTACTTC	CSARRVYEQYF
NA	TRBV2	TRBJ2-5	NA	TGTGCCAGCAGTGGGACAGTTAAACAAGAGACCCAGTACTTC	CASSGTVKQETQYF
NA	TRBV25-1	TRBJ2-3	NA	TGTGCCAGCAGTGTGGGCGGGGAGGTAGATACGCAGTATTTT	CASSVGGEVDTQYF
once	TRBV13	TRBJ1-2	TRBD1	TGTGCCAGCAGCAGAGGGGACAGGGTAGACTATGGCTACACCTTC	CASSRGDRVDYGYTF
NA	TRBV29-1	TRBJ1-2	NA	TGCAGCGCGGGGAGTAGTAATGGCTACACCTTC	CSAGSSNGYTF
NA	TRBV6-5	TRBJ1-6	NA	TGTGCCAGCAGTTACTCGGGGGCTAGGGGATCACCCCTCCACTTT	CASSYSGARGSPLHF
NA	TRBV7-9	TRBJ2-7	TRBD1	TGTGCCAGCAGCTTAGGGACAGGGTCCTACGAGCAGTACTTC	CASSLGTGSYEQYF
once	TRBV5-1	TRBJ2-3	TRBD2	TGCGCCAGCAGCAAGGGACTAGCGGGGACCACAGATACGCAGTATTTT	CASSKGLAGTTDTQYF
few	TRBV5-8	TRBJ2-1	NA	TGTGCCAGCAGCTTGTGGCTAGAGGGCAATGAGCAGTTCTTC	CASSLWLEGNEQFF
NA	TRBV29-1	TRBJ1-5	NA	TGCTCAGTGGGGGGGGCCAATCAGCCCCAGCATTTT	CSVGGANQPQHF
few	TRBV6-6	TRBJ2-7	TRBD2	TGTGCCAGCAGATCCCCCGGCGGGGGTTACGAGCAGTACTTC	CASRSPGGGYEQYF
NA	TRBV27	TRBJ2-4	NA	TGTGCCAGCAGTGACAGGGGAGGGCCCAAAAACATTCAGTACTTC	CASSDRGGPKNIQYF
few	TRBV9	TRBJ1-1	TRBD1	TGTGCCAGCAGTGCAGGGGGATTCACTGAAGCTTTCTTT	CASSAGGFTEAFF
NA	TRBV6-5	TRBJ1-5	NA	TGTGCCAGCAGCCAAGCAGGGGCCAATCAGCCCCAGCATTTT	CASSQAGANQPQHF
NA	TRBV11-2	TRBJ2-3	NA	TGTGCCAGCAACCAATTGGAGGCAGCTAATACGCAGTATTTT	CASNQLEAANTQYF
NA	TRBV7-9	TRBJ1-6	NA	TGTGCCAGCAGCCCCGCTAAGGGGACTGCTAATTCACCCCTCCACTTT	CASSPAKGTANSPLHF
NA	TRBV4-1	TRBJ1-1	NA	TGCGCCAGCAGCGTCCGGAGTGGGGCGGTTTTAACTGAAGCTTTCTTT	CASSVRSGAVLTEAFF
NA	TRBV28	TRBJ1-2	TRBD1	TGTGCCAGCAGTACTCGGACAGGGGGAGGCTACACCTTC	CASSTRTGGGYTF
NA	TRBV13	TRBJ1-3	NA	TGTGCCAGCAGCTTAGCGGGACAAGGAGCCACCATATATTTT	CASSLAGQGATIYF
NA	TRBV11-1	TRBJ2-3	TRBD2	TGTGCCAGCAGCCCTAGCGGGGGGCCGACAGATACGCAGTATTTT	CASSPSGGPTDTQYF
NA	TRBV7-2	TRBJ2-1	NA	TGTGCCAGCTCCCTGTGGATTAGCGGATACAATGAGCAGTTCTTC	CASSLWISGYNEQFF
NA	TRBV7-9	TRBJ1-2	NA	TGTGCCAGCAGCCGAGTCCAGGGACACGGCTATGGCTACACCTTC	CASSRVQGHGYGYTF
many	TRBV30	TRBJ2-5	TRBD1	TGTGCCTGGGAGAGAACGGGACAGCAAGAGACCCAGTACTTC	CAWERTGQQETQYF
NA	TRBV4-3	TRBJ1-1	NA	TGCGCCAGCAGCCAAGTGGGGGGGGCTGGCACTGAAGCTTTCTTT	CASSQVGGAGTEAFF
NA	TRBV11-1	TRBJ2-2	NA	TGTGCCAGCAGCTTGGAGGGGGAGGGCGGGGAGCTGTTTTTT	CASSLEGEGGELFF
NA	TRBV19	TRBJ2-1	NA	TGTGCCAGTTCCCGGGACTCAATTAGAAATGAGCAGTTCTTC	CASSRDSIRNEQFF
NA	TRBV2	TRBJ2-1	TRBD2	TGTGCCAGCAGTGCCCCTAGCGGGGGCTACAATGAGCAGTTCTTC	CASSAPSGGYNEQFF
NA	TRBV6-6	TRBJ1-2	TRBD1	TGTGCCAGCAGACTGACAGGGGAAGACTATGGCTACACCTTC	CASRLTGEDYGYTF
NA	TRBV5-1	TRBJ2-6	NA	TGCGCCAGCAGCTTGGGAGGCACCCCAAGTAGGGGCGGGGCCAACGTCCTGACTTTC	CASSLGGTPSRGGANVLTF
NA	TRBV19	TRBJ1-1	NA	TGTGCCAGTAGTACTCAACATGCCATGAACACTGAAGCTTTCTTT	CASSTQHAMNTEAFF
NA	TRBV7-9	TRBJ1-2	TRBD1	TGTGCCAGCAGCCCGGGACAGGGCAGTGGCTACACCTTC	CASSPGQGSGYTF
NA	TRBV19	TRBJ1-6	NA	TGTGCCAGTACCGGGGTTCCCTCCTATAATTCACCCCTCCACTTT	CASTGVPSYNSPLHF
NA	TRBV6-1	TRBJ2-1	NA	TGTGCCAGCAGTGAGGTCGGGAAGGACAATGAGCAGTTCTTC	CASSEVGKDNEQFF
few	TRBV2	TRBJ1-5	NA	TGTGCCAGCAGGATCTTACAGGATCAGCCCCAGCATTTT	CASRILQDQPQHF
NA	TRBV6-1	TRBJ1-3	NA	TGTGCCAGCAGTGAAGCGGCAGGGGTTAGAAACACCATATATTTT	CASSEAAGVRNTIYF